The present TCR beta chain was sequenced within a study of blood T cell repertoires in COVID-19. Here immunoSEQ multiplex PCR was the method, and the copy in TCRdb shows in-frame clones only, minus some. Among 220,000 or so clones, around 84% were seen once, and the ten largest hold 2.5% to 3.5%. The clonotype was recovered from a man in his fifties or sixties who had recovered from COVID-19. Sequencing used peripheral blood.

The CDR3 region has the DNA TGTGCCAGCTCCCCTCGGCAGGGTGCAGATACGCAGTATTTT. This translates into CASSPRQGADTQYF. The V and J genes are TRBV18 and TRBJ2-3, with D possibly being TRBD1 (5 bases). The CDR3 totals 14 residues. The V gene lost 6 bases and the J gene lost 4 bases, with 14 bases spanning the gap. The germline V gene has CDR1 KGHSH and CDR2 LQKENI.